The clone carrying this TCR beta chain was seen a few times. Unique molecular identifiers were incorporated during preparation of the TCRbeta library. MiXCR, applied by TCRdb to the PCR reads, yields one record per CDR3 protein. The sample lists around 480,000 distinct CDR3 sequences, about 30% seen once, with around 2.3% in the top ten. The source of the sample is a study of T-cell reconstitution after alpha-beta-depleted transplantation in children. Germline CDR1 and CDR2: DFQATT and SNEGSKA (reference sequence). Trimming at V came to 0 bases and at J to 0 bases, leaving 6 bases not matched to a gene. The CDR3 runs to 16 residues.

The V call is TRBV20-1, the J call TRBJ2-3, with 7 positions matching TRBD2. This receptor was identified in a human donor who donated a stem cell graft to a child with aplastic anemia. The sample here was PBMCs from the stem cell graft donor, taken from the stem cell graft. This CDR3 reads CSARDGASGSTDTQYF. Here the CDR3 DNA reads TGCAGTGCTAGAGATGGGGCTAGCGGAAGCACAGATACGCAGTATTTT.